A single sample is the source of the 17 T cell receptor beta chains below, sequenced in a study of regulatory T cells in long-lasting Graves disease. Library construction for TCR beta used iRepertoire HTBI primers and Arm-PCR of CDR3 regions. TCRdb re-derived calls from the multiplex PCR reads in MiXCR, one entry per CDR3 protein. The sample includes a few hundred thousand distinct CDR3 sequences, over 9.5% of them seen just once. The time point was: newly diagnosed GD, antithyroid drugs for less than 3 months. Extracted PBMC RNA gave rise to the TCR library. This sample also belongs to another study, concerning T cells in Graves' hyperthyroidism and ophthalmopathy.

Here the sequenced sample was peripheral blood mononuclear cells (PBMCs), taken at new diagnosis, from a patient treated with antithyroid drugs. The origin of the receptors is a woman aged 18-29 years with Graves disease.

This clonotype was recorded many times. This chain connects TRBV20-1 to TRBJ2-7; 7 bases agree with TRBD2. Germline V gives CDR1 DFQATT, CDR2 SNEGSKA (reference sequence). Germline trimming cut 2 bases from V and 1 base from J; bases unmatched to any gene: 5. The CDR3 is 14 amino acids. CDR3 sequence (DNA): TGCAGTGCTAGATTATCTAGCGGATCCTACGAGCAGTACTTC. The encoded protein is CSARLSSGSYEQYF.

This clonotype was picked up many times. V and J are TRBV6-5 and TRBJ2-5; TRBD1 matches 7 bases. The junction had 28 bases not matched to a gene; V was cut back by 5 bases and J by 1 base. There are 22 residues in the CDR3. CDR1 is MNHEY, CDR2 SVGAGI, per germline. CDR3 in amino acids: CASSTSSSRRLDRTVAQETQYF. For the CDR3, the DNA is TGTGCCAGCAGTACCTCGAGCTCGCGCAGACTGGACAGGACTGTCGCCCAAGAGACCCAGTACTTC.

The CDR3, as DNA: TGTGCCAGCAGCCCCGACGAAACATACACCGGGGAGCTGTTTTTT. This encodes CASSPDETYTGELFF. The chain combines TRBV6-2 or TRBV6-3 with TRBJ2-2; no firm D call. Trimming pared 6 bases from V and 3 bases from J, leaving 14 bases between. In germline, CDR1 is MNHEY, CDR2 SVGEGT. The CDR3 contains 15 residues.

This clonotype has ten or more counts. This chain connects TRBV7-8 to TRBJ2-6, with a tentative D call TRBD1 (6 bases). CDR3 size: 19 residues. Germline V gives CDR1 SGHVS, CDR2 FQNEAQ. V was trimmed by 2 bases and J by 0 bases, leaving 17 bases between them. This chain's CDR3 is CASSLPKGHLNSGANVLTF. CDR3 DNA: TGTGCCAGCAGCTTACCGAAGGGACACCTAAACTCTGGGGCCAACGTCCTGACTTTC.

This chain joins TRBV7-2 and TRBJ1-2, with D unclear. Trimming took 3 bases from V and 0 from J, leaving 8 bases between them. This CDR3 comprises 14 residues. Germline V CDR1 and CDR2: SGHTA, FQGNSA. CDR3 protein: CASSFIYPNYGYTF. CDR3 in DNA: TGTGCCAGCAGCTTTATTTACCCTAACTATGGCTACACCTTC. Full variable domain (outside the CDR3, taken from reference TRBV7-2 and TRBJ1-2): GAGVSQSPSNKVTEKGKDVELRCDPISGHTALYWYRQSLGQGLEFLIYFQGNSAPDKSGLPSDRFSAERTGGSVSTLTIQRTQQEDSAVYLCASSFIYPNYGYTFGSGTRLTVV.

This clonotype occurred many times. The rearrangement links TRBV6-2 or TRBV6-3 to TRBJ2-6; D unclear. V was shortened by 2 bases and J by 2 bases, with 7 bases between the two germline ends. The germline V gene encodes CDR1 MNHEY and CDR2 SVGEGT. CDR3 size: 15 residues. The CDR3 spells CASSYGIAGANVLTF. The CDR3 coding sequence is TGTGCCAGCAGTTACGGGATCGCTGGGGCCAACGTCCTGACTTTC.

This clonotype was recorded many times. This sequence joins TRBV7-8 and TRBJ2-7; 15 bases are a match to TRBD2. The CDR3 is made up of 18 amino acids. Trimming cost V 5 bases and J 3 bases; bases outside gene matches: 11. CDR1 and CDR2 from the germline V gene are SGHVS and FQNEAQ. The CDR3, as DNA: TGTGCCAGCAGCGCACGGACTAGCGGGAGGGCCGTCATCTACGAGCAGTACTTC. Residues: CASSARTSGRAVIYEQYF.

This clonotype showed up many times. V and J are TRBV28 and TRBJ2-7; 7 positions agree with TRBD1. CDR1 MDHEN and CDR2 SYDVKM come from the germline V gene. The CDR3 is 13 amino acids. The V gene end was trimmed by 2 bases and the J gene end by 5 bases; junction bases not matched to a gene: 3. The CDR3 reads CASSLTGVHEQYF. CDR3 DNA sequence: TGTGCCAGCAGTTTAACAGGGGTCCACGAGCAGTACTTC.

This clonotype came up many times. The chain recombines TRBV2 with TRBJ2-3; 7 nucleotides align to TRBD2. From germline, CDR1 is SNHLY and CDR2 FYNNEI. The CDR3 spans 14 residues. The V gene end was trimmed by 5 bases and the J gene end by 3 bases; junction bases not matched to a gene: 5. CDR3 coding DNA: TGTGCCAGCAGTAAGGGAGCGGGAACAGATACGCAGTATTTT. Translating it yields CASSKGAGTDTQYF.

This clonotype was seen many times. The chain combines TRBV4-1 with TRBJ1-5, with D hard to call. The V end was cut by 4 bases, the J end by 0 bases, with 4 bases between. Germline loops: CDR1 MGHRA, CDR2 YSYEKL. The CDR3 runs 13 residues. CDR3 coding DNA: TGCGCCAGCAGCCGATATAGCAATCAGCCCCAGCATTTT. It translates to CASSRYSNQPQHF.

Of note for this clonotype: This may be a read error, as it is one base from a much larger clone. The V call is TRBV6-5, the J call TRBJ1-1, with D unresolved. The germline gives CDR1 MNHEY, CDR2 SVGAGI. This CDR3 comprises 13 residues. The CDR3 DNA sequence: TGTGCCAGCAGTTACCTCGCTTCAGGAACGGCTCTCTTT. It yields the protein CASSYLASGTALF.

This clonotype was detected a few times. DNA for the CDR3: TGTGCCAGCAGCCGAGATCACGGGCGGTCCGGGGAGCTGTTTTTT. This codes for CASSRDHGRSGELFF. This rearrangement joins TRBV3-1 to TRBJ2-2, with no clear D. Trimming shortened V by 4 bases and J by 6 bases, and 15 bases separated the two germline ends. Germline V gives CDR1 LGHDT, CDR2 YNNKEL (reference sequence). The CDR3 is made up of 15 amino acids. The variable domain in full, with the rest retrieved from reference TRBV3-1 and TRBJ2-2, is DTAVSQTPKYLVTQMGNDKSIKCEQNLGHDTMYWYKQDSKKFLKIMFSYNNKELIINETVPNRFSPKSPDKAHLNLHINSLELGDSAVYFCASSRDHGRSGELFFGEGSRLTVL.

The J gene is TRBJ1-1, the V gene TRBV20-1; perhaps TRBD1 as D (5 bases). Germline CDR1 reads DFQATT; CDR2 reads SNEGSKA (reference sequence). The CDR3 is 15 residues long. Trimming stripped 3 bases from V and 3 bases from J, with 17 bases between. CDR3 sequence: CSASYAGGGDTEAFF. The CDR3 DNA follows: TGCAGTGCTAGTTATGCGGGCGGAGGGGACACTGAAGCTTTCTTT.

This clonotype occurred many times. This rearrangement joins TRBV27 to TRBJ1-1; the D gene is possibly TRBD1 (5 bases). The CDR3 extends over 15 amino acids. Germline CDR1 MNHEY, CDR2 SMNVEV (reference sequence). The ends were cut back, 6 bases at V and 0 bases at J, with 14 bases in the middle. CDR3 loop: CASRPLRGLNTEAFF. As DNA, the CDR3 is TGTGCCAGCAGACCCCTTCGGGGGTTGAACACTGAAGCTTTCTTT.

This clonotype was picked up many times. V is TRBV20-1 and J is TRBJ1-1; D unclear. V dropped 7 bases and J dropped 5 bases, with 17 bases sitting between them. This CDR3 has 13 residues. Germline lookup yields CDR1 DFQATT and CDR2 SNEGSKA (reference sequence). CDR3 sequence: CSVAAHPRTEAFF. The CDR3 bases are TGCAGTGTGGCGGCTCACCCGAGGACTGAAGCTTTCTTT.

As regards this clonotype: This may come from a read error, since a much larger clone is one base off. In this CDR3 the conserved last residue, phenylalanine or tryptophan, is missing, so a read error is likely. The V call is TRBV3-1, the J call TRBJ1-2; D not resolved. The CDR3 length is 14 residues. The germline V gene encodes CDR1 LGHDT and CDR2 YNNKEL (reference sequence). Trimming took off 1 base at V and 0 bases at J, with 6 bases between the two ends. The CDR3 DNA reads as TGTGCCAGCAGCCAAGGTACATCTAACTATGGCTACACCCTC. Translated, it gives CASSQGTSNYGYTL.

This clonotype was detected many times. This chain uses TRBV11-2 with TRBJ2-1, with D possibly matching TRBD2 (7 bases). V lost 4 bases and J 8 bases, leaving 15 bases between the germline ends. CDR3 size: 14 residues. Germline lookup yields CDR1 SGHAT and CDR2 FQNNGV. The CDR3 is CASSSKTGRDEQFF. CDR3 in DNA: TGTGCCAGCAGCTCGAAAACAGGGAGGGATGAGCAGTTCTTC.